This T cell receptor (beta chain) is from a study of blood T cells in healthy people across ages (dated by TCRdb to the mid-2010s). With respect to the entire study: In model experiments, roughly one uniquely barcoded TCR beta cDNA molecule per two T cells was captured by template switching. To avoid experimental bias, donors of different ages were spread randomly across the sequencing lanes. The donors were split into four age groups: young (average about 16 years), middle-aged (about 40), aged (over 55) and long-lived (under 85). To track age-related changes in TCR beta repertoire diversity, the study relied on deep sequencing normalized with unique cDNA molecular identifiers. Two additional independent replicas of 1 million unique cDNA reads from the same blood draw were analyzed for two donors (one aged 18 to 29 and one aged 80 or older).

Library construction relied on 5' RACE. This sample was sequenced with an Illumina HiSeq 2500. A second roughly 7 to 11 cycle PCR used a sample-barcoded 5' primer and a J-beta primer mix. Each TCR beta cDNA molecule received a unique molecular identifier from a template-switch 5' adaptor carrying 12 random nucleotides. At least 3 million CDR3-containing paired-end reads were obtained from each sample. All of the RNA was converted into first-strand cDNA using the Mint cDNA synthesis kit, with a TRBC-specific oligonucleotide serving as the primer. After uracil-DNA glycosylase treatment, a first 18-cycle PCR used universal primers M1SS and BC2_uni_R on all cDNA. The source study handled its data this way. Normalization of each sample was performed by random selection of 1 million high-quality reads, each carrying a distinct molecular identifier. Instead of being binned into consensus sequences, reads that shared molecular identifiers were thrown out. MiTCR, set to a Q25 quality threshold and the strictest error-elimination algorithm, was used for CDR3 identification, clonotype clustering and error correction. A nonparametric unseen species model with Euler transformation was used to estimate lower-bound total TCR beta diversity. The raw public reads went through TCRdb reprocessing: fastp at Q25, MiXCR clone calling, in-frame beta chains kept. Each record represents a unique CDR3 protein, reported with the most common genes and DNA among its rows. TCRdb's processing, not the authors' own work, is the source of the V and J calls. In all, the sample holds fewer than 950,000 distinct CDR3 sequences, and roughly 50% of those were seen once. About two fifths of the sample goes to the ten largest clones.

With respect to this clonotype: Its specific antigen is unknown. There are no base qualities to consult, and no much larger clone falls within one base.

V lost 8 bases and J lost 8 bases, and the count of bases not matched to a germline gene is 11. The CDR3 runs 13 amino acids, cysteine and phenylalanine included. Kept here is only the CDR3 DNA, which spans 39 bases and is read in frame from base 1. According to the germline V gene (reference sequence), CDR1 reads DFQATT and CDR2 reads SNEGSKA. What the research found in general, with its limitations: Because the CMV infection status of the donors was unknown, age-related changes in expanded clonotypes may potentially have been confounded. Estimates of total diversity based on one million sequenced T cells were considered lower bounds and underestimates. Observed TCR beta diversity correlated strongly with the percentage of naive T cells measured by flow cytometry. Conclusive comparison of naive and antigen-experienced compartments was prevented by the profiling of bulk unsorted PBMCs. Observed TCR beta diversity per million T cells fell roughly linearly with age, and a significant reduction was already apparent by age roughly 40. Compared with the aged group, more naive CD4+ T cells, fewer expanded clones and increased TCR diversity were shown by the long-lived group, suggesting age selection.

Donors were 35 to 40 systemically healthy Caucasian individuals from Russia aged roughly 6 to 100 years. Each donor gave about 9.7 milliliters of peripheral blood, drawn into EDTA-treated Vacutainer tubes. PBMCs were isolated by Ficoll-Paque density-gradient centrifugation, with at least 6 million obtained per sample. Trizol reagent was used to extract total RNA from the PBMCs, yielding at least 5 micrograms per sample. Naive CD45RAhigh/CD27high T cell percentages were measured by flow cytometry on a PBMC aliquot from every donor. The TCR originated in a man at least 80 years old in good health. Specimen: blood. This chain joins TRBV20-1 to TRBJ1-4, with 7 middle bases fitting TRBD1. The CDR3 here reads CSTPTGFGEKLFF. Here is the DNA: TGCAGTACACCGACAGGGTTTGGGGAAAAACTGTTTTTT.